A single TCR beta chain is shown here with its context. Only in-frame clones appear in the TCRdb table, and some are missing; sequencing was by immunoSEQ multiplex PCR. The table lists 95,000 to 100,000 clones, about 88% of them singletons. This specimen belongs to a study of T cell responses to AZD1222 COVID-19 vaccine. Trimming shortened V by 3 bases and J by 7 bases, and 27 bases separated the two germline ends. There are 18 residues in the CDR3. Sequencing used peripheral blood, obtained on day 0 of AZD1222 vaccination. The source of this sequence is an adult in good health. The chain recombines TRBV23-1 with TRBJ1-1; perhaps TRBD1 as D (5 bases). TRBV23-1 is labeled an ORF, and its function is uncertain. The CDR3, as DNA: TGCGCCAGCAGTCAGGACGATCCGGGGGACCCGGCAACACTTGAAGCTTTCTTT. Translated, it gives CASSQDDPGDPATLEAFF.